The rows below give T cell receptor beta chains drawn from one sample of a study of blood T cell repertoires in COVID-19. Sequenced by immunoSEQ multiplex PCR; TCRdb stores in-frame clones only, minus some. The data contain about 170,000 clones, around 89% of them singletons. Material for sequencing was peripheral blood. Receptor source: a man aged 50 or older who had recovered from COVID-19. The CDR3 runs from the conserved cysteine through the conserved F or W. D genes are given only for firm matches. A clone size is listed for some rows: how often the clone was seen (once, few, many), or a class if it is expanded.

d_gene,j_gene,v_gene,abundance,CDR3nt,CDR3aa
-,TRBJ1-5,TRBV13,-,TGTGCCAGCAGTCCTCAGGGGCAGCCCCAGCATTTT,CASSPQGQPQHF
TRBD1,TRBJ2-3,TRBV27,-,TGTGCCAGCAGTTTAGGGGACAGGGGGCGCGCAGATACGCAGTATTTT,CASSLGDRGRADTQYF
TRBD2,TRBJ2-7,TRBV19,-,TGTGCCAGTAGTACTACAGGACAGCAAGCTAGCGGGAGGGCCTACGAGCAGTACTTC,CASSTTGQQASGRAYEQYF
TRBD2,TRBJ2-2,TRBV7-6,-,TGTGCCAGCAGCTTAGGACTAGCGGGAGGTCCGAACACCGGGGAGCTGTTTTTT,CASSLGLAGGPNTGELFF
TRBD2,TRBJ2-7,TRBV5-1,-,TGCGCCAGCAGCATTGAGGCGGGAGGGTCGAGGGGGGAGCAGTACTTC,CASSIEAGGSRGEQYF
-,TRBJ1-6,TRBV9,-,TGTGCCAGCAGCGTAGATGGGAGTTCACCCCTCCACTTT,CASSVDGSSPLHF
TRBD2,TRBJ2-1,TRBV10-2,few,TGCGCCAGCAGGGCCGGGACTAGCGGAAACAATGAGCAGTTCTTC,CASRAGTSGNNEQFF
-,TRBJ1-1,TRBV9,-,TGTGCCAGCAGCCCAACGTACGGGAACACTGAAGCTTTCTTT,CASSPTYGNTEAFF
TRBD1,TRBJ1-5,TRBV7-8,-,TGTGCCAGCAGCCTCGGACAGGGGGGTCAGCCCCAGCATTTT,CASSLGQGGQPQHF
TRBD2,TRBJ2-1,TRBV7-6,-,TGTGCCAGCAGCTATGCCGGGACTAGCGGGAGAAATGAGCAGTTCTTC,CASSYAGTSGRNEQFF
-,TRBJ1-4,TRBV19,-,TGTGCCAGTAGGAGGGAAGTCGCGACTAATGAAAAACTGTTTTTT,CASRREVATNEKLFF
-,TRBJ2-7,TRBV27,-,TGTGCCAGCAGTTTCGGGTCCCCTCAGAGTCCCTACGAGCAGTACTTC,CASSFGSPQSPYEQYF
-,TRBJ1-2,TRBV10-3,-,TGTGCCATCAGTGAGTCCGGGGGAGGGGGCTACACCTTC,CAISESGGGGYTF
-,TRBJ2-7,TRBV6-5,-,TGTGCCAGCCTCAGCTCCTACGAGCAGTACTTC,CASLSSYEQYF
-,TRBJ2-3,TRBV3-1/TRBV3-2,-,TGTGCCAGCAGCCCAAATTCTTTCGGTACGCAGTATTTT,CASSPNSFGTQYF
-,TRBJ1-5,TRBV2,-,TGTGCCAGCAGTGTATATGGGCGGGCGGATAGCAATCAGCCCCAGCATTTT,CASSVYGRADSNQPQHF
TRBD1,TRBJ2-2,TRBV7-9,few,TGTGCCAGCAGCTTAGGGACAGGGTATACCGGGGAGCTGTTTTTT,CASSLGTGYTGELFF
-,TRBJ1-2,TRBV12-3/TRBV12-4,once,TGTGCCAGCAGACAGGTCGGTGGCTACACCTTC,CASRQVGGYTF
TRBD1,TRBJ1-3,TRBV6-6,-,TGTGCCAGCAGGGGCGACAGGGGTAGGGGAAACACCATATATTTT,CASRGDRGRGNTIYF
TRBD2,TRBJ2-2,TRBV5-1,-,TGCGCCAGCACCACGGGGACTAGCGGGAGTTCACGGGAGCTGTTTTTT,CASTTGTSGSSRELFF
-,TRBJ2-5,TRBV12-3/TRBV12-4,-,TGTGCCTGCGGATCAGACCAAGAGACCCAGTACTTC,CACGSDQETQYF
TRBD1,TRBJ2-2,TRBV4-2,-,TGTGCCAGCAGCCAAGGGGACAGACTCTTCGGGGAGCTGTTTTTT,CASSQGDRLFGELFF
-,TRBJ2-2,TRBV7-8,-,TGTGCCAGCAGCAGCACCTCGTTGGGCGCGAACACCGGGGAGCTGTTTTTT,CASSSTSLGANTGELFF
TRBD1,TRBJ2-5,TRBV15,-,TGTGCCACTAGGACAGAGGGGGCGCATTCGGAGACCCAGTACTTC,CATRTEGAHSETQYF
TRBD2,TRBJ2-2,TRBV5-6,-,TGTGCCACCGTACTAGCGGCCCGGGGCGGGGAGCTGTTTTTT,CATVLAARGGELFF
TRBD1,TRBJ2-3,TRBV13,once,TGTGCCAGCAGCTTCGGGACAGTTCGAGATACGCAGTATTTT,CASSFGTVRDTQYF
TRBD1,TRBJ2-6,TRBV13,-,TGTGCCAGCAGCCGTTTTCGGGACAGGGGACTCTCTGGGGCCAACGTCCTGACTTTC,CASSRFRDRGLSGANVLTF
-,TRBJ1-4,TRBV6-2/TRBV6-3,-,TGTGCCAGCAGTTACCCACGGGATTTCGGTAATGAAAAACTGTTTTTT,CASSYPRDFGNEKLFF
-,TRBJ2-7,TRBV30,-,TGTGCCTGGAGTGTAGGAACAGGGCCTTACGAGCAGTACTTC,CAWSVGTGPYEQYF
-,TRBJ2-5,TRBV15,-,TGTGCCACCAGCAGAGAGGTCGCAGGGGGGAACCAAGAGACCCAGTACTTC,CATSREVAGGNQETQYF
-,TRBJ2-7,TRBV5-1,-,TGCGCCAGCAGCTTGGCAGGCTCCTACGAGCAGTACTTC,CASSLAGSYEQYF
TRBD1,TRBJ1-4,TRBV25-1,-,TGTGCCAGCGGGGACAGGGGAGGGAATGAAAAACTGTTTTTT,CASGDRGGNEKLFF
-,TRBJ2-7,TRBV7-9,-,TGTGCCAGCAGCTTAGTCGGCGAGCAGTACTTC,CASSLVGEQYF
TRBD1,TRBJ1-1,TRBV19,-,TGTGCCAGTAGTGATACAGGGGGCCACACTGAAGCTTTCTTT,CASSDTGGHTEAFF
-,TRBJ1-3,TRBV5-6,-,TGTGCCAGCGGACGGGGTAGCTCTGGAAACACCATATATTTT,CASGRGSSGNTIYF
TRBD2,TRBJ2-7,TRBV11-3,-,TGTGCCAGCAGCTCGCCACCCCGATTAGGGACTAGCGGAGGGGACTACGAGCAGTACTTC,CASSSPPRLGTSGGDYEQYF
-,TRBJ2-7,TRBV3-1/TRBV3-2,-,TGTGCCAGCAGCCAAGGGAAAGAGGGCGGTTCCTACGAGCAGTACTTC,CASSQGKEGGSYEQYF
-,TRBJ1-1,TRBV9,-,TGTGCCAGCAGCGTAGCGGGGAACACTGAAGCTTTCTTT,CASSVAGNTEAFF
TRBD1,TRBJ2-7,TRBV5-6,-,TGTGCCAGCAGCTTGGCCGGGACAGCGTCCGAGCAGTACTTC,CASSLAGTASEQYF
TRBD1,TRBJ2-3,TRBV15,-,TGTGCCACCAGCAGAGGTCTAAACAGGGGGCAAGATACGCAGTATTTT,CATSRGLNRGQDTQYF
-,TRBJ2-2,TRBV7-2,few,TGTGCCAGCAGCTTAGAACAGAACACCGGGGAGCTGTTTTTT,CASSLEQNTGELFF
TRBD2,TRBJ2-5,TRBV7-9,few,TGTGCCAGCAGCTTCTCCGAAACCGGGACTAGCGGGAGGGAGACCCAGTACTTC,CASSFSETGTSGRETQYF
TRBD2,TRBJ2-3,TRBV25-1,-,TGTGCCAGTACAGCGGAGAGGACTAGCGGGGGGGCCACAGATACGCAGTATTTT,CASTAERTSGGATDTQYF
TRBD1,TRBJ1-2,TRBV5-4,-,TGTGCCAGCAGCCCATCCCCCAAGGACAGGCTCTATGGCTACACCTTC,CASSPSPKDRLYGYTF
TRBD1,TRBJ1-2,TRBV5-5,-,TGTGCCAGCAGCCTAACAGGGGGCGAAAACTATGGCTACACCTTC,CASSLTGGENYGYTF
-,TRBJ1-6,TRBV3-1/TRBV3-2,-,TGTGCCAGCAGCCAAGTGGAGGGACCCCTCCACTTT,CASSQVEGPLHF
-,TRBJ2-2,TRBV2,-,TGTGCCAGCAGTGAAATTGGGGGGGGGCCGAACACCGGGGAGCTGTTTTTT,CASSEIGGGPNTGELFF
-,TRBJ2-1,TRBV7-9,once,TGTGCCAGCAGCCCCGAAGAGCGCCCCTCCTACAATGAGCAGTTCTTC,CASSPEERPSYNEQFF